The entry that follows covers one TCR beta chain sequence. Its antigen is unknown. Template switching by 5'RACE produced TCR cDNA, adding a universal primer site and UMIs. MiXCR was run by TCRdb on the 5' RACE reads, yielding one entry per CDR3 protein. The sample lists around 400,000 distinct CDR3 sequences, roughly 10% occurring once. The CDR3 sequence is 14 residues long. Trimming stripped 0 bases from V and 7 bases from J, with 11 bases between. From germline, CDR1 is SGDLS and CDR2 YYNGEE. The data stem from a study of T cells after yellow fever vaccination. General study results and limits: Faster peaking, at day 5 versus 15, marked a secondary response that was weaker. Booster samples showed a return of most primary-vaccination clones (roughly 96% CD4, about 88% CD8).

This clonotype was obtained from a man aged 18 to 35 who received the YFV17D yellow fever vaccine. The sequencing used PBMCs, collected on the day of the first yellow fever vaccination. The gene calls are TRBV9 and TRBJ2-1; D remains unclear. CDR3 in DNA: TGTGCCAGCAGCGTAGGTGGTAGCCCTAATGAGCAGTTCTTC. It yields the protein CASSVGGSPNEQFF. The entire variable domain, with the rest obtained from reference TRBV9 and TRBJ2-1, is as follows: DSGVTQTPKHLITATGQRVTLRCSPRSGDLSVYWYQQSLDQGLQFLIQYYNGEERAKGNILERFSAQQFPDLHSELNLSSLELGDSALYFCASSVGGSPNEQFFGPGTRLTVL.